This paragraph reports one T cell receptor beta chain. These data come from a study of blood T cell repertoires in COVID-19. Study as a whole: Italy, Spain and the United States were the sources of the convalescent and acute COVID-19 samples. PBMCs, B-cell-depleted T cells, or T cells provided the cDNA or gDNA that made up the material.

Assay: immunoSEQ multiplex PCR; the TCRdb copy retains only in-frame clones and omits some. The data hold about 46,000 clones, with 85% to 90% observed a single time. The V gene end was trimmed by 5 bases and the J gene end by 9 bases; junction bases not matched to a gene: 10. The germline V gene has CDR1 LGHNA and CDR2 YNFKEQ. There are 15 residues in the CDR3. Sequencing was performed on PBMCs or T cells enriched from blood (not recorded which). The rearrangement joins TRBV4-2 to TRBJ1-6, with 7 positions matching TRBD1. This receptor was taken from a woman between 50 and 59 years old who had recovered from COVID-19. This chain's CDR3 is CASSRDRDFGSPLHF. CDR3 in DNA: TGTGCCAGCAGCAGAGACAGGGACTTCGGTTCACCCCTCCACTTT.